The entry below describes one T cell receptor beta chain. This specimen belongs to a study of blood T cell repertoires in COVID-19. Overall study context: Acute and convalescent COVID-19 samples came from the United States, Italy and Spain. T cells, B-cell-depleted T cells, or PBMCs supplied cDNA or gDNA.

Germline loops: CDR1 MDHEN, CDR2 SYDVKM. The CDR3 extends over 15 amino acids. The V end lost 5 bases, the J end lost 2 bases, and 16 bases lay between the germline ends. In the original analysis: Cell counts per sample came from amplifying reference gene primers. The table came from immunoSEQ multiplex PCR; TCRdb's copy has only in-frame clones and leaves some out. Clone size and V and J calls were adopted from that table, with D and trimming inferred from the DNA. The table shows 110,000 to 150,000 clones, with approximately 78% occurring only once. The V and J genes are TRBV28 and TRBJ2-7; D is ambiguous. Sample: peripheral blood. This TCR was recovered from an elderly woman with acute or convalescent COVID-19. The CDR3 nucleotides are TGTGCCAGCAGTCCCCCGGTGCGGCCCCCCTACGAGCAGTACTTC. Its protein product is CASSPPVRPPYEQYF.